This T cell receptor beta chain emerged from a study (dated 2022 in TCRdb). Study-wide conclusions, independent of this receptor: According to the authors, more investigation is needed, including longitudinal sampling and evaluation of a control group.

The germline V gene gives CDR1 as MGHRA and CDR2 as YSYEKL. The CDR3 holds 13 amino acids from the cysteine to the phenylalanine. Just CDR3 DNA is preserved here, 39 bases in frame from base 1. The junction shows trimming of 0 bases on V and 6 bases on J, plus 5 bases between the germline ends. PBMCs were isolated from peripheral blood, and TCR beta sequencing was performed on genomic DNA from unsorted PBMCs. Survey-level sequencing on the immunoSEQ platform was used to profile TCR beta chain repertoires. Processing in the source paper ran as follows. Repertoire diversity was quantified as the inverse Simpson index, and CDR3 amino acid length spectratypes and V-J pairing frequencies were compared. To annotate clonotypes specific to SARS-CoV-2, CMV, influenza A and EBV, TCR beta CDR3 sequences were compared against VDJdb. TCRdb limited this immuneACCESS table to in-frame rearrangements with V and J called. A share of clones is missing; checked studies link under half to unresolved V genes, and the rest is unexplained. Clonal size and the V and J genes are those of that table, whereas D and trimming came from the DNA. The sample yields 68,000 or so clones; about 94% were counted once. Around 4.5% of the sample goes to the ten largest clones.

Turning to this clone: Its antigen remains unidentified. Per-nucleotide qualities are absent, and no much larger clonotype sits a single base away.

The chain was built from TRBV4-1 and TRBJ2-2; the D gene cannot be named for sure. This sequence originates from a middle-aged man with rheumatoid arthritis. The source material was PBMCs. DNA sequence: TGCGCCAGCAGCCAAGAATCCCCCGGGGAGCTGTTTTTT. Translated, it gives CASSQESPGELFF.